A selection of T cell receptor beta chains follows, all from one sample in a study of T cell changes during pregnancy in multiple sclerosis. The repertoire was sequenced with immunoSEQ multiplex PCR; TCRdb's copy has only in-frame clones and lacks some. Among around 50,000 clones listed, roughly 90% were seen once. Sequenced material: CD4+ T cells from peripheral blood mononuclear cells, taken after pregnancy. All receptors derive from a female donor with multiple sclerosis, enrolled in a pregnancy study. Both conserved end residues are part of each CDR3. The D gene is left open where the match is weak. Clone size is not always given. Where it is, it says once, few, many or a class for expanded clones.

CDR3	DNA	V	J	D	size
CASSLNGDRGRYEQYF	TGTGCCAGCAGCTTAAACGGGGACAGGGGGCGGTACGAGCAGTACTTC	TRBV7-3	TRBJ2-7	TRBD1	-
CASSSGQGNTEAFF	TGTGCCAGTAGTAGTGGGCAGGGTAACACTGAAGCTTTCTTT	TRBV19	TRBJ1-1	-	-
CASSLGPPTGGQETQYF	TGTGCCAGCAGCTTAGGGCCCCCGACAGGGGGACAAGAGACCCAGTACTTC	TRBV7-7	TRBJ2-5	TRBD1	-
CASVAGPSTDTQYF	TGCGCCAGCGTAGCGGGGCCTAGCACAGATACGCAGTATTTT	TRBV5-1	TRBJ2-3	TRBD2	-
CASSLEVVDTGELFF	TGTGCCAGCAGCTTAGAGGTCGTGGACACCGGGGAGCTGTTTTTT	TRBV5-8	TRBJ2-2	-	-
CASSLAGGRTDTQYF	TGTGCCAGCAGCTTGGCGGGGGGGCGAACAGATACGCAGTATTTT	TRBV7-2	TRBJ2-3	TRBD2	-
CASSQAFSGNTIYF	TGTGCCAGCAGCCAAGCTTTTAGTGGAAACACCATATATTTT	TRBV4-2	TRBJ1-3	-	-
CASSPARENTEAFF	TGTGCCAGCAGCCCCGCGCGGGAGAACACTGAAGCTTTCTTT	TRBV6-5	TRBJ1-1	-	-
CASSPGWGQPQHF	TGTGCCAGCAGCCCGGGGTGGGGACAGCCCCAGCATTTT	TRBV27	TRBJ1-5	-	-
CASRVGRGENQPQHF	TGTGCCAGCAGAGTGGGGCGGGGGGAAAATCAGCCCCAGCATTTT	TRBV19	TRBJ1-5	-	-
CASSLESLGVYEQYF	TGTGCCAGCAGCTTAGAGTCCCTCGGAGTGTATGAGCAGTACTTC	TRBV11-2	TRBJ2-7	-	-
CASSLIRGPNTEAFF	TGTGCCAGCAGCTTAATAAGGGGGCCGAACACTGAAGCTTTCTTT	TRBV7-9	TRBJ1-1	TRBD1	-
CASSSLGDPGYAF	TGTGCCAGTAGTAGCCTCGGGGATCCGGGCTACGCCTTC	TRBV19	TRBJ1-2	-	-
CASSPARDRPTYEQYF	TGTGCCAGCTCTCCCGCACGGGACAGGCCCACCTACGAGCAGTACTTC	TRBV9	TRBJ2-7	TRBD1	-
CASTDNGYSNQPQHF	TGTGCCAGCACCGACAATGGATATAGCAATCAGCCCCAGCATTTT	TRBV2	TRBJ1-5	-	-
CASSATSGGYNEQFF	TGTGCCAGCAGCGCTACTAGCGGGGGTTACAATGAGCAGTTCTTC	TRBV6-4	TRBJ2-1	TRBD2	-
CASSVRGPTYNEQFF	TGTGCCAGCAGTGTGCGGGGGCCGACATACAATGAGCAGTTCTTC	TRBV2	TRBJ2-1	-	-
CASSLPTSGPYEQYF	TGTGCCAGCAGCTTACCAACTAGCGGACCCTACGAGCAGTACTTC	TRBV7-8	TRBJ2-7	TRBD2	-
CASSQAPARGPQPQHF	TGCGCCAGCAGCCAAGCCCCCGCCAGGGGGCCTCAGCCCCAGCATTTT	TRBV4-1	TRBJ1-5	TRBD1	-
CSVESGTGTQYF	TGCAGCGTTGAATCCGGTACGGGGACCCAGTACTTC	TRBV29-1	TRBJ2-5	-	-
CAWSPTGPDTQYF	TGTGCCTGGAGTCCGACAGGGCCAGATACGCAGTATTTT	TRBV30	TRBJ2-3	TRBD1	-
CASSSLDRVGFEPQHF	TGTGCCAGCAGCTCGTTAGACAGGGTAGGGTTTGAGCCCCAGCATTTT	TRBV7-8	TRBJ1-5	TRBD1	-
CASSVATGGSTDTQYF	TGTGCCAGCAGCGTAGCTACGGGGGGCTCCACAGATACGCAGTATTTT	TRBV9	TRBJ2-3	-	-
CASSVGGQNYGYTF	TGTGCCAGCAGCGTAGGAGGGCAGAACTATGGCTACACCTTC	TRBV9	TRBJ1-2	-	-
CASSQVQGVFTGELFF	TGCGCCAGCAGCCAAGTGCAGGGGGTTTTCACCGGGGAGCTGTTTTTT	TRBV4-3	TRBJ2-2	TRBD1	-
CASSADRGLRQPQHF	TGTGCCAGCAGCGCGGACAGGGGGCTTAGGCAGCCCCAGCATTTT	TRBV5-5	TRBJ1-5	TRBD1	-
CAWSVNGQGGEQYF	TGTGCCTGGAGTGTTAACGGACAGGGAGGGGAGCAGTACTTC	TRBV30	TRBJ2-7	-	once
CASSIVQQETQYF	TGTGCCAGTAGTATAGTTCAGCAAGAGACCCAGTACTTC	TRBV19	TRBJ2-5	-	once
CASSPGGRDREQFF	TGCGCCAGCAGCCCTGGGGGACGGGACAGGGAGCAGTTCTTC	TRBV4-3	TRBJ2-1	TRBD1	-
CAWSVLYSTGELFF	TGTGCCTGGAGTGTACTGTACTCCACCGGGGAGCTGTTTTTT	TRBV30	TRBJ2-2	-	-
CASSQSPGPGYEAFF	TGTGCCAGCAGCCAATCTCCAGGCCCGGGATATGAAGCTTTCTTT	TRBV16	TRBJ1-1	-	-
CASSGTRASGEDEQFF	TGCGCCAGCAGTGGAACGAGGGCTAGCGGGGAGGATGAGCAGTTCTTC	TRBV10-2	TRBJ2-1	TRBD2	-
CASSSGQGVGVDTEAFF	TGTGCCAGCAGCTCCGGACAGGGGGTTGGGGTCGACACTGAAGCTTTCTTT	TRBV9	TRBJ1-1	TRBD1	-
CSVEDTGGVTTEAFF	TGCAGCGTTGAAGATACGGGAGGCGTGACCACTGAAGCTTTCTTT	TRBV29-1	TRBJ1-1	-	-
CASSVARGGTVFTDTQYF	TGTGCCAGCAGCGTAGCTCGGGGGGGCACAGTCTTCACAGATACGCAGTATTTT	TRBV9	TRBJ2-3	TRBD2	-
CASSTTAMNTEAFF	TGCGCCAGCAGCACCACAGCTATGAACACTGAAGCTTTCTTT	TRBV5-1	TRBJ1-1	-	-
CASSVASRHEQFF	TGTGCCAGCAGCGTAGCTAGCCGGCATGAGCAGTTCTTC	TRBV9	TRBJ2-1	-	-
CAWGTGNDQPQHF	TGTGCCTGGGGGACAGGTAATGATCAGCCCCAGCATTTT	TRBV30	TRBJ1-5	TRBD1	-
CASSRRGGLVKNIQYF	TGTGCCAGCAGCCGGAGGGGGGGGCTCGTCAAAAACATTCAGTACTTC	TRBV5-6	TRBJ2-4	-	-
CASSSSKTGIFEKLFF	TGTGCCAGCAGTTCGTCAAAGACAGGGATATTTGAAAAACTGTTTTTT	TRBV6-5	TRBJ1-4	TRBD1	-
CATSRDHRRSYGYTF	TGTGCCACCAGCAGAGATCACCGGAGATCCTATGGCTACACCTTC	TRBV15	TRBJ1-2	-	-
CASSLHTEAFF	TGTGCCAGCAGCCTCCACACTGAAGCTTTCTTT	TRBV7-2	TRBJ1-1	-	-
CASSVGGNPSGTGELFF	TGTGCCAGCAGCGTCGGAGGAAACCCGAGTGGCACCGGGGAGCTGTTTTTT	TRBV5-4	TRBJ2-2	-	-
CASSLTQGMNTEAFF	TGTGCCAGTAGTCTCACACAGGGCATGAACACTGAAGCTTTCTTT	TRBV19	TRBJ1-1	-	-
CASSLVGAGKDYGYTF	TGTGCCAGCAGCTTAGTGGGTGCAGGGAAGGACTATGGCTACACCTTC	TRBV7-2	TRBJ1-2	-	-